The clone carrying this TCR beta chain is a singleton in its sample. Its antigen is undetermined. The V and J ends lost 3 bases and 0 bases respectively, with 15 bases between them. The germline V gene has CDR1 SGDLS and CDR2 YYNGEE. The length of the CDR3 is 17 residues. The data are from a study of PD-1 blockade in classical Hodgkin lymphoma. Study outcomes and limitations: Healthy donors reportedly exceeded newly diagnosed patients in baseline TCR diversity. What caused the repertoire differences, perhaps disease activity or prior therapy, remains undefined.

Regarding time point: cycle 4 day 1 (C4D1), after five to seven weeks of nivolumab. Relapse was seen in all patients after autologous stem cell transplantation, and brentuximab vedotin exposure was variable. The protocol was immunoSEQ multiplex PCR, while the TCRdb copy is restricted to in-frame clones and leaves out a portion. Here the sample spans tens of thousands of clones, 60% to 80% being singletons. The material sequenced was peripheral blood mononuclear cells (PBMCs), taken before the fourth cycle of nivolumab. The TCR was taken from a human donor with classical Hodgkin lymphoma. This rearrangement joins TRBV9 to TRBJ1-4; D is unclear. This CDR3 reads CASSAAGLAATNEKLFF. DNA of the CDR3: TGTGCCAGCAGCGCCGCGGGTTTGGCAGCAACTAATGAAAAACTGTTTTTT. The whole variable domain, filled in from reference TRBV9 and TRBJ1-4, reads DSGVTQTPKHLITATGQRVTLRCSPRSGDLSVYWYQQSLDQGLQFLIQYYNGEERAKGNILERFSAQQFPDLHSELNLSSLELGDSALYFCASSAAGLAATNEKLFFGSGTQLSVL.